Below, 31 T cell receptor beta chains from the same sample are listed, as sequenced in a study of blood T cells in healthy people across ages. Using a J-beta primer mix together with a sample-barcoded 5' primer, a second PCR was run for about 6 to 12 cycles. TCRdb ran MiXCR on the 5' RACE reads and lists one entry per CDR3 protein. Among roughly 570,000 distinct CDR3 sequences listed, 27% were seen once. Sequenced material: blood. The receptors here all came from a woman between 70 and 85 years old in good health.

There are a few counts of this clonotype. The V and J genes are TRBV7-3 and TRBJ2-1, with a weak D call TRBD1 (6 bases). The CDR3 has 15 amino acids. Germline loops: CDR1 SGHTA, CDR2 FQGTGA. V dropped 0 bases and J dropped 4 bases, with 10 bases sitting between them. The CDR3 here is CASSLTGAGYNEQFF. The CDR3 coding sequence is TGTGCCAGCAGCTTAACGGGGGCAGGTTACAATGAGCAGTTCTTC.

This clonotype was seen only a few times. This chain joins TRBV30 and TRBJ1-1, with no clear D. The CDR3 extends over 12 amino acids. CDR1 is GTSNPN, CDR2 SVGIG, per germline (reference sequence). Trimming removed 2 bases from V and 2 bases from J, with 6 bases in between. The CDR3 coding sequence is TGTGCCTGGAGTACCCACAACACTGAAGCTTTCTTT. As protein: CAWSTHNTEAFF.

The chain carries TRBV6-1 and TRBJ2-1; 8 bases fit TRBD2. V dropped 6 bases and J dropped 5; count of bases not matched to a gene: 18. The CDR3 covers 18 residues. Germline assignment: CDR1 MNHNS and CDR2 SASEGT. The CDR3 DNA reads TGTGCCAGCAGGACAACTCCCTCTGGACTAGCCGGGAACAATGAGCAGTTCTTC. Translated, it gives CASRTTPSGLAGNNEQFF.

This CDR3 reads CSAPDRGSLGKLFF. The CDR3 DNA is TGCAGTGCACCAGACAGGGGCTCTTTGGGAAAACTGTTTTTT. The chain joins TRBV20-1 to TRBJ1-4; 8 nucleotides match TRBD1. CDR3 length equals 14 residues. The J segment lost 10 bases and the V segment lost 6 bases, leaving 13 bases of the junction unmatched. From germline, CDR1 is DFQATT and CDR2 SNEGSKA (reference sequence).

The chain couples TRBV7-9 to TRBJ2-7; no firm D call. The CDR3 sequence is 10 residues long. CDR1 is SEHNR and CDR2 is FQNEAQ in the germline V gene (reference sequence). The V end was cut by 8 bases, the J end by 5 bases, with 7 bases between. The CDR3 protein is CASLGDEQYF. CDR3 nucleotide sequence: TGTGCCAGCTTAGGTGACGAGCAGTACTTC.

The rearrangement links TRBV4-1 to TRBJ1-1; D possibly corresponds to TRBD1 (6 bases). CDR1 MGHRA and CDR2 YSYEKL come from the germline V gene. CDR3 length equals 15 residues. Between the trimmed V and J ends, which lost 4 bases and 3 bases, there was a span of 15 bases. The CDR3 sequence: CASSRELRGHTEAFF. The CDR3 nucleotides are TGCGCCAGCAGCCGAGAGTTGCGGGGGCACACTGAAGCTTTCTTT.

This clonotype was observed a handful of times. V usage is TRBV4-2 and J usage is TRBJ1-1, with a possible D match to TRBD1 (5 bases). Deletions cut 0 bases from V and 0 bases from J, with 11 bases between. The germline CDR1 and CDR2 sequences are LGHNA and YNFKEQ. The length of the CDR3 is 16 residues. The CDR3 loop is CASSQERQRVNTEAFF. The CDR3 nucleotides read TGTGCCAGCAGCCAAGAACGACAGCGGGTGAACACTGAAGCTTTCTTT.

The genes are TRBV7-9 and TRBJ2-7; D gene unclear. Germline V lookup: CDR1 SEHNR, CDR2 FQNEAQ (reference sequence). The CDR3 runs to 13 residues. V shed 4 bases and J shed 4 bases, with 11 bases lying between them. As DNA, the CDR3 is TGTGCCAGCAGCTCAAGCGACGGGTACGAGCAGTACTTC. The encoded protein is CASSSSDGYEQYF.

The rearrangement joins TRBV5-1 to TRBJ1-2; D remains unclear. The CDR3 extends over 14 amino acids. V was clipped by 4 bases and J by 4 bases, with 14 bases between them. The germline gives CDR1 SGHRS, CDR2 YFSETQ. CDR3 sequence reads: CASSPTEGAYGYTF. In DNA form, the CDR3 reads TGCGCCAGCAGCCCGACCGAGGGTGCCTATGGCTACACCTTC.

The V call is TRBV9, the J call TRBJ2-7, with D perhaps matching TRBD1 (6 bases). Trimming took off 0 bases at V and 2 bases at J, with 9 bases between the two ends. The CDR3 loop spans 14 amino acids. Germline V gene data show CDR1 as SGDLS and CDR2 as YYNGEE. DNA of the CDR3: TGTGCCAGCAGCGTAGAAGAGGGGGCCTACGAGCAGTACTTC. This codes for CASSVEEGAYEQYF.

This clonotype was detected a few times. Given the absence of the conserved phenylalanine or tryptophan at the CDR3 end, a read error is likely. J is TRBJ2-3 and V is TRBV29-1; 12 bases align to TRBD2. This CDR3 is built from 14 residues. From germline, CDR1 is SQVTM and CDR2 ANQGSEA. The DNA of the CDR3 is TGCAGCGAACGACTAGCGGGGGCCGAAGATACACAGTATCTT. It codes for CSERLAGAEDTQYL.

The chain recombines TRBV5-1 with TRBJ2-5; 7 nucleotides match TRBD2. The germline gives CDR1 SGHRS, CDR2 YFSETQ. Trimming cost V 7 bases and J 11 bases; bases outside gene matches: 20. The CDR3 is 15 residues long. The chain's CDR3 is CASGAVSGGPREQYF. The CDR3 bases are TGCGCCAGCGGGGCCGTTTCGGGGGGACCTCGGGAGCAGTACTTC.

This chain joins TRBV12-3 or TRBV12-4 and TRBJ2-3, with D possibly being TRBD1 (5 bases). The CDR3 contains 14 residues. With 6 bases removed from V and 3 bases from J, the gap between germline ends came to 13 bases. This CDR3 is CASRASTGTDTQYF. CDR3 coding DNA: TGTGCCAGCAGGGCTAGTACAGGAACAGATACGCAGTATTTT.

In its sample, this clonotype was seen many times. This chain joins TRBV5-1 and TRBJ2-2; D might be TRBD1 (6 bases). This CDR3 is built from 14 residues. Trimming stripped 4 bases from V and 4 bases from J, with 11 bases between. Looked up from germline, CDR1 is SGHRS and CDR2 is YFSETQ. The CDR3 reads CASSPQGFTGELFF. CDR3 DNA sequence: TGCGCCAGCAGCCCACAGGGTTTCACCGGGGAGCTGTTTTTT. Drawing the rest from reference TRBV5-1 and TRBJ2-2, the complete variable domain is KAGVTQTPRYLIKTRGQQVTLSCSPISGHRSVSWYQQTPGQGLQFLFEYFSETQRNKGNFPGRFSGRQFSNSRSEMNVSTLELGDSALYLCASSPQGFTGELFFGEGSRLTVL.

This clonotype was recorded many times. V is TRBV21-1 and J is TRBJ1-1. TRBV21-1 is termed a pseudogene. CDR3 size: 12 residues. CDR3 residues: CAGSHANTEAFF. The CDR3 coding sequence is TGTGCCGGAAGCCACGCGAACACTGAAGCTTTCTTT.

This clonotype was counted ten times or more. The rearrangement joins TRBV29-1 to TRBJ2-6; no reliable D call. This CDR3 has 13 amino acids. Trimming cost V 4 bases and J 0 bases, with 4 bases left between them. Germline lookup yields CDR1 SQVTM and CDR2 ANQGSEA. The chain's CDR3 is CSVGDSGANVLTF. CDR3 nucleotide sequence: TGCAGCGTTGGGGACTCTGGGGCCAACGTCCTGACTTTC.

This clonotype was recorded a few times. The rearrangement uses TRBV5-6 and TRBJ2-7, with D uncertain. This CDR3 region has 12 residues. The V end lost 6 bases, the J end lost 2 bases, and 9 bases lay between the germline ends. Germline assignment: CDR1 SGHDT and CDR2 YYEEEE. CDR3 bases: TGTGCCAGCAATCTGAACACCTACGAGCAGTACTTC. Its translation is CASNLNTYEQYF.

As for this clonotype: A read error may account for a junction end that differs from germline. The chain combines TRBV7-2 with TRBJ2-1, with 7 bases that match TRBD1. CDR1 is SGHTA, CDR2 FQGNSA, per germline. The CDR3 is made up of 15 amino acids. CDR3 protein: CAGSRTGVSYNEQFF. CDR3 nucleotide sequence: TGTGCCGGCAGCCGAACAGGGGTATCCTACAATGAGCAGTTCTTC.

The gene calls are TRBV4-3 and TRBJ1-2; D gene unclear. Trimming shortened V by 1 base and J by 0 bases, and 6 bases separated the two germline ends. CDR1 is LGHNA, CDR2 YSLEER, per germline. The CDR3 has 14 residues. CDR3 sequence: CASSQGPANYGYTF. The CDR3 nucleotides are TGCGCCAGCAGCCAAGGGCCAGCTAACTATGGCTACACCTTC.

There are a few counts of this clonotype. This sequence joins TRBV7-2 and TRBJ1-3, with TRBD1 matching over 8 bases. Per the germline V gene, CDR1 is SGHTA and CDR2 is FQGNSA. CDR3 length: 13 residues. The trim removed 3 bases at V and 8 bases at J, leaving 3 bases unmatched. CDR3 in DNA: TGTGCCAGCAGCTTTGGACAGGGTGACACCATATATTTT. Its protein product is CASSFGQGDTIYF.

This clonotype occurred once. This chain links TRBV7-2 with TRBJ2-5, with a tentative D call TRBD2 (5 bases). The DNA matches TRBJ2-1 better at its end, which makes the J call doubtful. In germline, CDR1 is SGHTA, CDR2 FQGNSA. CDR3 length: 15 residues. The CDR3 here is CASSTTREINNEQFF. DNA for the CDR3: TGTGCCAGCAGTACAACACGGGAAATAAATAATGAGCAGTTCTTC.

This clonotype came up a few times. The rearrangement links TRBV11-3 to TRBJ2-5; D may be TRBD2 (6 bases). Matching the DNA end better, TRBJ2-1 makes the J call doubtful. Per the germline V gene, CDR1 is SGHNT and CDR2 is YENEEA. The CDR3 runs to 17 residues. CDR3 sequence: CASSFLGGAHTADEQFF. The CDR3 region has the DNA TGTGCCAGCAGCTTTCTTGGAGGGGCCCATACGGCCGATGAGCAGTTCTTC.

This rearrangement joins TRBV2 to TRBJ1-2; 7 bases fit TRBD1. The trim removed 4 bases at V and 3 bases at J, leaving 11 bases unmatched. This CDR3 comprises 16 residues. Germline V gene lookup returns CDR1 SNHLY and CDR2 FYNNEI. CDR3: CASSGPTTGQDYGYTF. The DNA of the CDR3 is TGTGCCAGCAGTGGCCCGACCACCGGACAGGACTATGGCTACACCTTC.

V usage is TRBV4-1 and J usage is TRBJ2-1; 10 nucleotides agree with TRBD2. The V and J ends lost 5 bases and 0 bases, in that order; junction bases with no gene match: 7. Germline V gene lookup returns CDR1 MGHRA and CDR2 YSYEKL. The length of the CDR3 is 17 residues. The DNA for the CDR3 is TGCGCCAGCAGCACCCGGACTAGCGGCCTCTCCTACAATGAGCAGTTCTTC. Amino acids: CASSTRTSGLSYNEQFF.

The DNA of the CDR3 is TGTGCCAGCAGCTTAGACACCGGGGGACGCTCTGGAAACACCATATATTTT. Its translation: CASSLDTGGRSGNTIYF. J is TRBJ1-3 and V is TRBV7-2, with D maybe TRBD1 (5 bases). V was shortened by 1 base and J by 0 bases, with 13 bases between the two germline ends. The CDR3 has 17 amino acids. CDR1 and CDR2 (germline): SGHTA, FQGNSA.

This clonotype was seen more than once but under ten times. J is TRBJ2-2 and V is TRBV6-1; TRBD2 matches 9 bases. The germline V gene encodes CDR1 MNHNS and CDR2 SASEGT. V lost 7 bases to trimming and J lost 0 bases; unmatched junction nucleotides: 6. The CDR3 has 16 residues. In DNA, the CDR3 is TGTGCCAGCAACCGGCTAGCGGGGACGAACACCGGGGAGCTGTTTTTT. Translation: CASNRLAGTNTGELFF.

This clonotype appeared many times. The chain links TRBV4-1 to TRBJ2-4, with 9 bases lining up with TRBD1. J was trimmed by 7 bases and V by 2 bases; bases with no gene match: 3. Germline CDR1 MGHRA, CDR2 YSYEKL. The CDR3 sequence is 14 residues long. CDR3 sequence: CASSQLGTGNIQYF. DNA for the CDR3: TGCGCCAGCAGCCAACTGGGGACAGGGAACATTCAGTACTTC.

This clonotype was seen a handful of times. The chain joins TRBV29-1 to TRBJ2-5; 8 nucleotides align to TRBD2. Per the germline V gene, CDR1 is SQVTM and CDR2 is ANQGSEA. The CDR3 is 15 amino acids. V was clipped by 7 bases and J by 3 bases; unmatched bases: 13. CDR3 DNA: TGCAGCGGTACAGACCGGACTAGCTTCGAAGAGACCCAGTACTTC. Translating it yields CSGTDRTSFEETQYF.

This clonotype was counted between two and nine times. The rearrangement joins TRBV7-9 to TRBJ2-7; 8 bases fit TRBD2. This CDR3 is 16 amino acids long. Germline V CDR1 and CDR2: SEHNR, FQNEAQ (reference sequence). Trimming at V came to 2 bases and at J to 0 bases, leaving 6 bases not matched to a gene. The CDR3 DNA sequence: TGTGCCAGCAGCTTAAGGGCGGGGGGCAACTCCTACGAGCAGTACTTC. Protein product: CASSLRAGGNSYEQYF.

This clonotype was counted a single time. CDR3 nucleotide sequence: TGTGCCAGCAGCTTAGCGGGGCTGGCTAATGAAAAACTGTTTTTT. Residues: CASSLAGLANEKLFF. This chain connects TRBV7-2 to TRBJ1-4; a weak D match, TRBD1 (5 bases). Germline V gives CDR1 SGHTA, CDR2 FQGNSA. V lost 0 bases, J lost 3 bases, and 8 bases lay in between. CDR3 size: 15 residues. The variable domain in full, completed from reference TRBV7-2 and TRBJ1-4, reads GAGVSQSPSNKVTEKGKDVELRCDPISGHTALYWYRQSLGQGLEFLIYFQGNSAPDKSGLPSDRFSAERTGGSVSTLTIQRTQQEDSAVYLCASSLAGLANEKLFFGSGTQLSVL.

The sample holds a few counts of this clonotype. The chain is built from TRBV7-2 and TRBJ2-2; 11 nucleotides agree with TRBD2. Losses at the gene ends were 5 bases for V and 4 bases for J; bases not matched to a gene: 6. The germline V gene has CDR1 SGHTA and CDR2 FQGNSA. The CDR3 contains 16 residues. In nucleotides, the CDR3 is TGTGCCAGCAGCATTAGCGGGGGGGCCGTCACCGGGGAGCTGTTTTTT. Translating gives CASSISGGAVTGELFF. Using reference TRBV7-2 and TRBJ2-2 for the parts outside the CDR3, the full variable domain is GAGVSQSPSNKVTEKGKDVELRCDPISGHTALYWYRQSLGQGLEFLIYFQGNSAPDKSGLPSDRFSAERTGGSVSTLTIQRTQQEDSAVYLCASSISGGAVTGELFFGEGSRLTVL.